Presented here are 22 T cell receptor beta chains from one specimen sequenced in a study of blood T cell repertoires in COVID-19. Here immunoSEQ multiplex PCR was the method, and the copy in TCRdb shows in-frame clones only, minus some. Of 130,000 or so clones in the sample, over 75% were seen once. Sequencing used peripheral blood. These TCRs come from a man in his 70s with active COVID-19.

This chain joins TRBV30 and TRBJ2-7; 9 bases align to TRBD1. The end of the DNA fits TRBJ2-5 better, so the J call may be wrong. The CDR3 is 15 residues long. The germline gives CDR1 GTSNPN, CDR2 SVGIG (reference sequence). CDR3 nucleotides: TGTGCCTGGAGTTCCGGGACAGGGACCCGAGAGACCCAGTACTTC. This sequence encodes CAWSSGTGTRETQYF.

The chain is built from TRBV5-1 and TRBJ1-4, with D uncertain. Germline V gene data show CDR1 as SGHRS and CDR2 as YFSETQ. The ends were cut back, 0 bases at V and 5 bases at J, with 11 bases in the middle. CDR3 length: 15 residues. CDR3: CASSLGASTNEKLFF. The CDR3 DNA is TGCGCCAGCAGCTTGGGGGCCAGCACAAATGAAAAACTGTTTTTT. The whole variable domain, filled in from reference TRBV5-1 and TRBJ1-4, reads KAGVTQTPRYLIKTRGQQVTLSCSPISGHRSVSWYQQTPGQGLQFLFEYFSETQRNKGNFPGRFSGRQFSNSRSEMNVSTLELGDSALYLCASSLGASTNEKLFFGSGTQLSVL.

This chain joins TRBV3-1 (or the pseudogene TRBV3-2) and TRBJ2-3; 8 bases line up with TRBD2. V shed 5 bases, J shed 6 bases, and the junction held 10 bases outside the gene matches. The CDR3 spans 15 residues. The germline V gene encodes CDR1 LGHDT and CDR2 YNNKEL (reference sequence). The CDR3 DNA is TGTGCCAGCAGCGGTACTAGCGGACCCCTTGATACGCAGTATTTT. It yields the protein CASSGTSGPLDTQYF.

The chain employs TRBV12-3 or TRBV12-4 and TRBJ1-5, with D perhaps matching TRBD1 (6 bases). Trimming took 6 bases from V and 6 from J, leaving 9 bases between them. The CDR3 extends over 12 amino acids. The DNA for the CDR3 is TGTGCCAGCAGAACAGGGATTCAGCCCCAGCATTTT. Amino acids: CASRTGIQPQHF.

The chain is built from TRBV5-1 and TRBJ1-4; 9 bases are shared with TRBD1. The length of the CDR3 is 15 residues. Trimming at V came to 2 bases and at J to 5 bases, leaving 4 bases not matched to a gene. Germline CDR1 and CDR2: SGHRS and YFSETQ. The CDR3 region has the DNA TGCGCCAGCAGCTTACAAACAGGGGGCAATGAAAAACTGTTTTTT. Amino acids: CASSLQTGGNEKLFF.

CDR3 in amino acids: CASSQDPGTHYEQYF. The CDR3 DNA reads TGCGCCAGCAGCCAAGATCCCGGGACTCACTACGAGCAGTACTTC. The rearrangement joins TRBV4-1 to TRBJ2-7, with a possible D match to TRBD2 (6 bases). The V end lost 0 bases, the J end lost 3 bases, and 12 bases lay between the germline ends. The V gene's germline CDR1 is MGHRA and CDR2 YSYEKL. CDR3 length: 15 amino acids.

J is TRBJ2-1 and V is TRBV6-6, with TRBD2 matching 10 bases. The V and J ends lost 4 bases and 8 bases, in that order; junction bases with no gene match: 5. CDR1 and CDR2 from the germline V gene are MNHNY and SVGAGI (reference sequence). There are 14 residues in the CDR3. The CDR3 DNA is TGTGCCAGCAGTTTGACTAGCGGGCATTATGAGCAGTTCTTC. Translating gives CASSLTSGHYEQFF.

V and J are TRBV2 and TRBJ1-1; D perhaps matches TRBD1 (5 bases). V was clipped by 4 bases and J by 1 base, with 10 bases between them. The CDR3 is made up of 14 amino acids. Germline CDR1 SNHLY, CDR2 FYNNEI. The CDR3 loop reads CASSGVQGNTEAFF. The CDR3 DNA is TGTGCCAGCAGTGGAGTCCAGGGGAACACTGAAGCTTTCTTT.

V gene TRBV29-1 combines with J gene TRBJ2-1, with D unresolved. Looked up from germline, CDR1 is SQVTM and CDR2 is ANQGSEA. The V end was cut by 5 bases, the J end by 3 bases, with 2 bases between. The CDR3 runs 10 residues. The CDR3 protein is CSVLYNEQFF. CDR3 sequence (DNA): TGCAGCGTTCTCTACAATGAGCAGTTCTTC.

CDR3 coding DNA: TGTGCCAGCAGCACCTGGACAGCGACCTCCTACGAGCAGTACTTC. This sequence encodes CASSTWTATSYEQYF. This rearrangement joins TRBV7-2 to TRBJ2-7; D might be TRBD1 (6 bases). Trimming stripped 5 bases from V and 0 bases from J, with 14 bases between. CDR3 length equals 15 residues. The germline V gene has CDR1 SGHTA and CDR2 FQGNSA. The whole variable domain, remainder taken from reference TRBV7-2 and TRBJ2-7, is GAGVSQSPSNKVTEKGKDVELRCDPISGHTALYWYRQSLGQGLEFLIYFQGNSAPDKSGLPSDRFSAERTGGSVSTLTIQRTQQEDSAVYLCASSTWTATSYEQYFGPGTRLTVT.

V and J are TRBV12-3 or TRBV12-4 and TRBJ1-2; the D is unclear. V was cut by 0 bases and J by 8 bases, with 7 bases left in between. The CDR3 has 12 residues. The CDR3 nucleotides read TGTGCCAGCAGTTTAGCGGGAGGCGGCTACACCTTC. It yields the protein CASSLAGGGYTF.

The V and J genes are TRBV30 and TRBJ1-6; TRBD1 might be the D (5 bases). The CDR3 is 14 amino acids. V was pared by 8 bases and J by 9 bases, with 20 bases between. Germline CDR1 is GTSNPN and CDR2 is SVGIG (reference sequence). CDR3 sequence (DNA): TGTGCCGTAAGACAGTGGGGGGGGAGTTCACCCCTCCACTTT. This codes for CAVRQWGGSSPLHF. Variable domain in full (rest from reference TRBV30 and TRBJ1-6): SQTIHQWPATLVQPVGSPLSLECTVEGTSNPNLYWYRQAAGRGLQLLFYSVGIGQISSEVPQNLSASRPQDRQFILSSKKLLLSDSGFYLCAVRQWGGSSPLHFGNGTRLTVT.

V and J are TRBV15 and TRBJ1-2, with D maybe TRBD1 (5 bases). V was pared by 3 bases and J by 4 bases, with 9 bases between. Germline lookup yields CDR1 LNHNV and CDR2 YYDKDF (reference sequence). The CDR3 has 13 amino acids. In DNA form, the CDR3 reads TGTGCCACCAGCAGGGGGGAGGGCTATGGCTACACCTTC. This gives the protein CATSRGEGYGYTF.

The chain has TRBV25-1 and TRBJ1-6, with 7 bases matching TRBD1. J gave up 10 bases and V 3 bases, and 9 bases lay outside the gene matches. Germline V gene lookup returns CDR1 MGHDK and CDR2 SYGVNS. This CDR3 contains 15 residues. Written as DNA, the CDR3 is TGTGCCAGCAGTGAGAGGGGGCAGGGCAAATCACCCCTCCACTTT. It yields the protein CASSERGQGKSPLHF.

The chain couples TRBV7-6 to TRBJ2-7, with TRBD2 as a possible D gene (7 bases). Germline lookup yields CDR1 SGHVS and CDR2 FNYEAQ. The ends were cut back, 5 bases at V and 6 bases at J, with 23 bases in the middle. The CDR3 has 16 residues. The CDR3 region is CASSPYSGGREGEQYF. The CDR3 DNA sequence: TGTGCCAGCAGCCCTTATTCCGGGGGGCGCGAAGGCGAGCAGTACTTC.

The chain combines TRBV5-1 with TRBJ2-3, with TRBD1 as a possible D gene (6 bases). The ends were cut back, 6 bases at V and 3 bases at J, with 20 bases in the middle. CDR1 and CDR2 from the germline V gene are SGHRS and YFSETQ. There are 16 residues in the CDR3. The CDR3 DNA sequence: TGCGCCAGCACCCTCACAGGGTTTTGGGGAACAGATACGCAGTATTTT. This gives the protein CASTLTGFWGTDTQYF.

The J gene is TRBJ2-6, the V gene TRBV7-2; 10 nucleotides align to TRBD1. CDR1 and CDR2 from the germline V gene are SGHTA and FQGNSA. The CDR3 runs to 16 residues. V gave up 5 bases and J gave up 2 bases; unmatched junction bases: 3. The CDR3: CASSAGTGAGANVLTF. The CDR3 DNA is TGTGCCAGCAGCGCCGGGACAGGGGCTGGGGCCAACGTCCTGACTTTC.

J is TRBJ2-1 and V is TRBV15; 7 nucleotides match TRBD1. Looked up from germline, CDR1 is LNHNV and CDR2 is YYDKDF (reference sequence). The V gene end was trimmed by 6 bases and the J gene end by 3 bases; junction bases not matched to a gene: 17. This CDR3 is built from 18 residues. The CDR3 nucleotides read TGTGCCACCAGTAGGGGACAGCCCACCCTTCTAGGCTACAATGAGCAGTTCTTC. It encodes CATSRGQPTLLGYNEQFF.

The chain carries TRBV4-1 and TRBJ1-4, with a possible D match to TRBD1 (5 bases). Germline lookup yields CDR1 MGHRA and CDR2 YSYEKL. The CDR3 is made up of 16 amino acids. V gave up 1 base and J gave up 7 bases, with 16 bases separating them. Here the CDR3 DNA reads TGCGCCAGCAGCCAAGGGATCGGGACTTTGACTGAAAAACTGTTTTTT. The encoded protein is CASSQGIGTLTEKLFF.

The chain carries TRBV6-2 or TRBV6-3 and TRBJ1-1; 8 bases align to TRBD1. Germline V CDR1 and CDR2: MNHEY, SVGEGT. The CDR3 has 18 amino acids. The junction had 10 bases not matched to a gene; V was cut back by 0 bases and J by 1 base. The DNA of the CDR3 is TGTGCCAGCAGTTACTCGAGGGTGGGGACAGGAGGGAACACTGAAGCTTTCTTT. Encoded protein: CASSYSRVGTGGNTEAFF.

The V gene is TRBV28, the J gene TRBJ2-1, with D perhaps TRBD1 (6 bases). Germline values: CDR1 MDHEN, CDR2 SYDVKM. The CDR3 runs 12 residues. Trimming stripped 5 bases from V and 12 bases from J, with 14 bases between. The CDR3 here is CASSQGSGAQFF. The CDR3 nucleotides read TGTGCCAGCAGTCAGGGATCAGGGGCGCAGTTCTTC.

This chain's CDR3 is CASSFQGADGELFF. The CDR3 nucleotides are TGCGCCAGCAGCTTTCAGGGGGCAGACGGGGAGCTGTTTTTT. The chain links TRBV5-1 to TRBJ2-2, with 8 positions matching TRBD1. The V gene end was trimmed by 2 bases and the J gene end by 7 bases; junction bases not matched to a gene: 4. The CDR3 length is 14 residues. From germline, CDR1 is SGHRS and CDR2 YFSETQ.